This T cell receptor beta chain was profiled in a study of blood T cell repertoires in COVID-19. About the research overall: Researchers got acute and convalescent COVID-19 samples from the United States, Italy and Spain. The analysed material was cDNA or gDNA that came from T cells, B-cell-depleted T cells, or PBMCs.

This CDR3 is 15 amino acids long. CDR1 and CDR2 (germline): SGHKS, YYEKEE (reference sequence). Trimming pared 0 bases from V and 1 base from J, leaving 10 bases between. Sequencing used immunoSEQ multiplex PCR; TCRdb keeps in-frame clones, though not all of them. The table shows about 120,000 clones, with approximately 80% occurring only once. The origin of this receptor is a woman aged 50 to 65 with acute or convalescent COVID-19. V gene TRBV5-5 combines with J gene TRBJ1-1; D is unclear. Sequences were obtained from peripheral blood. CDR3 sequence reads: CASSLDNGGNTEAFF. Here the CDR3 DNA reads TGTGCCAGCAGCTTGGACAATGGTGGGAACACTGAAGCTTTCTTT.